One and the same sample provided the 9 T cell receptor beta chains below, sequenced in a study of T cell responses to AZD1222 COVID-19 vaccine. The assay was immunoSEQ multiplex PCR, and TCRdb's table has in-frame clones only and misses some. The sample holds 120,000 to 150,000 clones, over 80% seen once. This material consisted of peripheral blood, taken on day 0 of MenACWY control vaccination. The source is an adult in good health.

The V and J genes are TRBV27 and TRBJ2-3, with 8 bases that match TRBD2. Unmatched junction bases numbered 7, after V lost 5 bases and J lost 6 bases. CDR3 size: 14 residues. CDR1 and CDR2 (germline): MNHEY, SMNVEV (reference sequence). CDR3: CASSRRGALDTQYF. The CDR3 region has the DNA TGTGCCAGCAGTCGGCGGGGGGCCTTGGATACGCAGTATTTT.

This rearrangement joins TRBV11-2 to TRBJ2-1; TRBD1 might be the D (5 bases). This CDR3 spans 13 amino acids. Germline V gene lookup returns CDR1 SGHAT and CDR2 FQNNGV. The V end was cut by 6 bases, the J end by 4 bases, with 10 bases between. CDR3 region: CASSNDRYNEQFF. The DNA for the CDR3 is TGTGCCAGCAGTAACGACAGATACAATGAGCAGTTCTTC.

The chain carries TRBV12-3 or TRBV12-4 and TRBJ1-2; D may be TRBD1 (5 bases). Trimming stripped 6 bases from V and 8 bases from J, with 16 bases between. There are 13 residues in the CDR3. DNA of the CDR3: TGTGCCAGCAGAGTAGGGGAGTTTGGCGGCTACACCTTC. It encodes CASRVGEFGGYTF.

This rearrangement joins TRBV11-2 to TRBJ2-4, with D hard to call. The germline V gene has CDR1 SGHAT and CDR2 FQNNGV. This CDR3 contains 11 residues. Trimming took off 5 bases at V and 7 bases at J, with 6 bases between the two ends. The CDR3 DNA reads as TGTGCCAGCAGCCTCGGCAACATTCAGTACTTC. Its translation: CASSLGNIQYF.

This sequence joins TRBV6-1 and TRBJ1-5; D might be TRBD1 (5 bases). Germline CDR1 reads MNHNS; CDR2 reads SASEGT. Trimming cost V 2 bases and J 1 base, with 6 bases left between them. The CDR3 is 14 residues long. Here the CDR3 reads CASSEWGSNQPQHF. The CDR3 nucleotides read TGTGCCAGCAGTGAATGGGGGAGCAATCAGCCCCAGCATTTT.

The V gene is TRBV11-3, the J gene TRBJ2-1; 8 bases agree with TRBD2. CDR1 SGHNT and CDR2 YENEEA come from the germline V gene. The CDR3 has 16 residues. The J segment lost 1 base and the V segment lost 5 bases, leaving 7 bases of the junction unmatched. In DNA form, the CDR3 reads TGTGCCAGCAGCATTAGCGGGATTGGATCCTACAATGAGCAGTTCTTC. It translates to CASSISGIGSYNEQFF.

The rearrangement joins TRBV19 to TRBJ1-5; D unclear. V was clipped by 1 base and J by 4 bases, with 8 bases between them. CDR1 is LNHDA and CDR2 is SQIVND in the germline V gene (reference sequence). This CDR3 has 14 amino acids. DNA for the CDR3: TGTGCCAGTAGTATAGGAAGGGTAAATCAGCCCCAGCATTTT. It encodes CASSIGRVNQPQHF.

This clone has just a few counts. This rearrangement joins TRBV27 to TRBJ1-1; D is possibly TRBD1 (5 bases). The germline V and J ends were trimmed by 6 bases and 4 bases, with 12 bases remaining between them. Germline V CDR1 and CDR2: MNHEY, SMNVEV (reference sequence). The CDR3 has 13 amino acids. CDR3 in amino acids: CASSRLGGTEAFF. The CDR3 nucleotides read TGTGCCAGCAGCCGATTGGGGGGCACTGAAGCTTTCTTT.

J is TRBJ1-2 and V is TRBV7-9, with D possibly TRBD1 on 5 matching bases. Germline-derived CDR1 and CDR2 are SEHNR and FQNEAQ (reference sequence). The V gene lost 5 bases and the J gene lost 2 bases, with 18 bases spanning the gap. The CDR3 has 16 residues. CDR3 in amino acids: CASSQGERGGNYGYTF. The CDR3 DNA reads as TGTGCCAGCAGCCAAGGGGAAAGGGGAGGGAACTATGGCTACACCTTC.